This T cell receptor beta chain was obtained from a study of monozygotic twins with inflammatory bowel disease (dated by TCRdb to the late 2010s). Describing the broader study: In total, 28 monozygotic twin pairs made up the full study: 19 Danish pairs, all IBD-discordant, plus nine German pairs, of which four were IBD-concordant and five were IBD-discordant. Each individual had, on average, about 151 000 unique TCRalpha sequences and 181 000 unique TCRbeta sequences available for analysis. The search for disease-associated traits relied mainly on comparing IBD patients with their genetically identical healthy co-twins within discordant pairs.

Points on this clonotype: Its antigen specificity is not known.

Overall study outcomes, separate from this receptor: Repertoire similarity did not differ between concordant and discordant twins, which could be due to limited statistical power. Because patients were on differing immunosuppressive treatments, the repertoires may have picked up extra background noise and inter-individual variability. IBD patients shared fewer clonotypes with other individuals than healthy twins did, most markedly in patients showing signs of disease activity. Measured by the inverse Simpson index, TCRbeta repertoire diversity was lower in IBD patients than in their healthy co-twins. The analysis was unable to tell different T cell subtypes apart. No single strong signal or clonotype linked to IBD turned up in the results, so the idea that one exists was not supported.

The library was built by means of 5' RACE. The input for every TCR library was 3,500 to 4,500 ng of total RNA. For each sample, cDNA synthesis was carried out in eight separate reactions using SMARTScribe reverse transcriptase. During cDNA synthesis, unique molecular identifiers containing a 6-nucleotide sample barcode were introduced by template switching. Two nested PCRs of roughly 16 and 10 cycles amplified the TCRalpha and TCRbeta cDNA, and bead purification followed each PCR. Before amplification, the cDNA was treated with uracil DNA-glycosylase and purified using the QIAquick PCR purification kit. The second PCR was the step at which Illumina TruSeq-compatible adapters and sample-specific barcodes were added. TapeStation and Qubit were used to check library quality and concentration, and around 5.3 ng of each library was pooled. Sequencing of the pooled libraries was done on an Illumina HiSeq2500 single-index Rapid Run using custom sequencing primers and 2 x 100 bp reads. From the authors' description of their analysis: MiGEC version 1.2.6 was used for UMI-based consensus assembly to correct PCR and sequencing errors. MiXCR version 2.1.1 handled V(D)J alignment, clonotype assembly and CDR3 extraction. Normalisation of gene usage, clonotype sharing and MAIT/NKT TCR abundance was achieved by analysing the top 1000, 10 000 and 20 000 clonotypes per sample. Diversity was computed as the inverse Simpson index with the vegan R package after downsampling to 27 000 UMIs. Statistical testing used paired Mann-Whitney U tests on the discordant twin pairs and applied Benjamini-Hochberg correction for multiple testing. With the reads reprocessed by TCRdb, a single entry stands for each CDR3 protein sequence and no DNA is reported. TCRdb, not the authors, supplied the V and J calls. This sample's records show 150,000 or so distinct CDR3 sequences. The leading ten clones occupy 0.95% to 1.5% of the sample.

From each donor, an approximately 2.5 ml peripheral blood sample was collected into PAXgene tubes and kept at -80 degrees C. Total RNA was isolated from whole blood with the PAXgene blood miRNA kit on an automated QIAcube, without T cell sorting. Peripheral blood from monozygotic twin pairs concordant or discordant for inflammatory bowel disease was subjected to deep TCRalpha and TCRbeta repertoire profiling with unique molecular barcoding. Smoking habits were recorded for all twin pairs, with individuals classified as current, former or never smokers. This TCR was sampled from a human donor with ulcerative colitis or Crohn's disease, or a healthy co-twin of an affected twin (not recorded which). The sample comprised blood.

The CDR3 amino acid sequence is: CASSYNREGRYEQYF. The sequence joins TRBV6-5 to TRBJ2-7; the TRBD2 assignment by TCRdb is unverifiable without DNA. CDR3 length: 15 amino acids, cysteine to phenylalanine. Nucleotide data are not available. The germline V gene specifies MNHEY as CDR1 and SVGAGI as CDR2.